This T cell receptor (beta chain) derives from a study of glioma-infiltrating T cells after dendritic cell vaccination. Study in general: Patients received autologous tumor lysate-pulsed dendritic cell vaccination between about 2002 and 2012. Whole-study results and caveats: Longer survival after dendritic cell vaccination followed higher pretreatment TIL content.

PBMC were collected before vaccination, two weeks after the third vaccination, and at progression. Worth noting for this clone: Its antigen is as yet unknown.

Sequenced by immunoSEQ multiplex PCR; TCRdb stores in-frame clones only, minus some. This sample has more than 60,000 clones; around 86% occur once, and the top ten carry about 10%. The CDR3 runs to 18 residues. The chain joins TRBV21-1 to TRBJ2-7; TRBD2, the table's D call, was not compared with the DNA. TRBV21-1 is labeled a pseudogene. Sequences were derived from blood, sampled before dendritic cell vaccination. This TCR derives from a human donor with glioblastoma. For the CDR3, the DNA is TGTGCCAGCAGCAAAGTTTTTCGGGGTTACTCTCTCTCCTACGAGCAGTACTTC. It codes for CASSKVFRGYSLSYEQYF.